The count of the clone carrying this T cell receptor (beta chain) is one. The data are from a study of blood T cell repertoires in COVID-19. Study-level information: Samples of COVID-19 (acute and convalescent) were obtained from the United States, Italy and Spain.

The CDR3 extends over 13 amino acids. V lost 4 bases and J 6 bases, leaving 12 bases between the germline ends. CDR1 and CDR2 from the germline V gene are SGDLS and YYNGEE. Sequencing used immunoSEQ multiplex PCR; TCRdb keeps in-frame clones, though not all of them. The sample carries over 45,000 clones, 75% to 90% recorded once. This sequence originates from a man aged 65 to 85 with acute or convalescent COVID-19. The rearrangement joins TRBV9 to TRBJ2-3; D is unclear. The specimen was peripheral blood. The CDR3 DNA sequence: TGTGCCAGCAGCATCTCACCCGGGGATACGCAGTATTTT. Translated, it gives CASSISPGDTQYF.